These 10 T cell receptor beta chains share one sample of origin, sequenced in a study of T cells in Graves' hyperthyroidism and ophthalmopathy. RNA transcripts gave rise to amplified TCR beta CDR3 regions. An initial round of RT-PCR targeting the TCR CDR3 relied on the HTBI primer set. TCRdb redid the calling of the multiplex PCR reads with MiXCR, one entry per CDR3 protein. Among some 360,000 distinct CDR3 sequences listed, around 18% were seen once. Specimen: blood. The receptors come from a woman aged 40 to 50 with Graves' ophthalmopathy.

This clonotype was recorded at least ten times. The CDR3 nucleotides read TGTGCCAGTAGTATAAGACCCCAACAGGGCACCCACAGGATCAATCAGCCCCAGCATTTT. Translating gives CASSIRPQQGTHRINQPQHF. This chain connects TRBV19 to TRBJ1-5; possibly TRBD1 for D (6 bases). Looked up from germline, CDR1 is LNHDA and CDR2 is SQIVND (reference sequence). The CDR3 has 20 residues. Trimming left V 2 bases short and J 3 bases short, with 26 bases between. Using reference TRBV19 and TRBJ1-5 for the parts outside the CDR3, the full variable domain is DGGITQSPKYLFRKEGQNVTLSCEQNLNHDAMYWYRQDPGQGLRLIYYSQIVNDFQKGDIAEGYSVSREKKESFPLTVTSAQKNPTAFYLCASSIRPQQGTHRINQPQHFGDGTRLSIL.

This clonotype was seen repeatedly, ten times or more. The V gene is TRBV6-2 or TRBV6-3, the J gene TRBJ1-1; TRBD1 matches at 9 bases. V lost 0 bases to trimming and J lost 5 bases; unmatched junction nucleotides: 7. The germline V gene encodes CDR1 MNHEY and CDR2 SVGEGT. CDR3 length: 16 amino acids. DNA for the CDR3: TGTGCCAGCAGTTACTCCGGGACAGGGCGAGGTACTGAAGCTTTCTTT. As protein: CASSYSGTGRGTEAFF.

In its sample, this clonotype was seen a few times. The V and J genes are TRBV6-5 and TRBJ2-2, with D maybe TRBD1 (6 bases). The germline V gene encodes CDR1 MNHEY and CDR2 SVGAGI. The CDR3 covers 15 residues. V was pared by 4 bases and J by 5 bases, with 14 bases between. The CDR3 sequence: CASSSPRGTTGELFF. The CDR3 bases are TGTGCCAGCAGTTCACCCAGGGGTACGACCGGGGAGCTGTTTTTT.

This clonotype was counted ten times or more. The chain employs TRBV7-2 and TRBJ1-1, with TRBD1 matching 8 bases. V shed 3 bases and J 6 bases; nucleotides not matched to a gene: 12. The CDR3 consists of 16 residues. Germline CDR1 is SGHTA and CDR2 is FQGNSA. CDR3 amino acids: CASSLAAGGAYPEAFF. The CDR3 nucleotides are TGTGCCAGCAGCTTGGCGGCAGGGGGCGCGTACCCTGAAGCTTTCTTT.

This clonotype was picked up many times. The chain links TRBV28 to TRBJ2-2, with 8 nucleotides matching TRBD2. The CDR3 spans 15 residues. The germline V gene has CDR1 MDHEN and CDR2 SYDVKM. V gave up 6 bases and J gave up 9 bases; unmatched junction bases: 12. The CDR3 loop reads CASRDQREFLRELFF. The DNA of the CDR3 is TGTGCCAGCAGGGACCAGCGGGAGTTTCTCCGGGAGCTGTTTTTT.

This clonotype was observed a handful of times. V and J are TRBV9 and TRBJ2-5; 8 bases align to TRBD2. The CDR3 totals 15 residues. With 3 bases clipped from V and 4 bases from J, the junction kept 8 bases outside the gene matches. From germline, CDR1 is SGDLS and CDR2 YYNGEE. CDR3 sequence (DNA): TGTGCCAGCAGCGCCTTGGTGGGACTAGGAGAGACCCAGTACTTC. Its protein is CASSALVGLGETQYF.

This clonotype was observed many times. This chain connects TRBV2 to TRBJ2-7; 9 bases align to TRBD2. With 7 bases clipped from V and 2 bases from J, the junction kept 6 bases outside the gene matches. CDR1 and CDR2 (germline): SNHLY, FYNNEI. This CDR3 is built from 14 residues. The CDR3 spells CASTPPSGTYEQYF. DNA of the CDR3: TGTGCCAGCACTCCACCTAGCGGGACCTACGAGCAGTACTTC.

This clonotype was observed many times. The V gene is TRBV27, the J gene TRBJ2-2; D unresolved. The CDR3 has 13 amino acids. Trimming stripped 1 base from V and 6 bases from J, with 6 bases between. Germline lookup yields CDR1 MNHEY and CDR2 SMNVEV (reference sequence). CDR3 DNA sequence: TGTGCCAGCAGTTTATACTTCGCCGGGGAGCTGTTTTTT. Protein product: CASSLYFAGELFF.

In its sample, this clonotype was seen many times. The CDR3 protein is CASSLAGGGAYEQYF. The CDR3 DNA sequence: TGTGCCAGCAGTTTAGCGGGAGGGGGAGCCTACGAGCAGTACTTC. The V and J genes are TRBV27 and TRBJ2-7, with 9 positions matching TRBD2. V lost 2 bases and J lost 2; bases outside the gene matches: 4. Germline lookup yields CDR1 MNHEY and CDR2 SMNVEV (reference sequence). This CDR3 has 15 amino acids.

This clonotype was seen at least ten times. The chain links TRBV19 to TRBJ2-5; D may match TRBD1 or TRBD2 (5 bases each). The V gene lost 4 bases and the J gene lost 2 bases, with 14 bases spanning the gap. Germline loops: CDR1 LNHDA, CDR2 SQIVND (reference sequence). The CDR3 is 15 amino acids. The CDR3 loop is CASSTGAFTQETQYF. The CDR3 bases are TGTGCCAGTAGTACCGGGGCTTTCACTCAAGAGACCCAGTACTTC.